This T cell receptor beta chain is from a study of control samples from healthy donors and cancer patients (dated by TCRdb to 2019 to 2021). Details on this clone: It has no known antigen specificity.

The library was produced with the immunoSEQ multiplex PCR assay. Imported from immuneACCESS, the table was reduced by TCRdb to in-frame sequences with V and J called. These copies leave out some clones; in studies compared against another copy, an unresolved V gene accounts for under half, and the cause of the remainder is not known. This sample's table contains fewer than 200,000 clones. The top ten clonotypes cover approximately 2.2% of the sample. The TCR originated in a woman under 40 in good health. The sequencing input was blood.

The CDR3 region: CASSLSVGGNTIYF. The DNA sequence is given as TGTGCCAGCAGTTTATCGGTAGGCGGAAACACCATATATTTT. The chain employs TRBV28 and TRBJ1-3; too little of a D gene remains to name it. Taken from the germline V gene, the CDR1 and CDR2 loops are MDHEN and SYDVKM. Trimming costs V 1 base and J 4 bases, and their ends lie 8 bases apart. Its CDR3 holds 14 amino acids, cysteine through phenylalanine. The sequence is cut down to CDR3 DNA, 42 bases in frame from base 1.